Listed below are T cell receptor beta chains from one sample, sequenced in a study of T cells in Graves' hyperthyroidism and ophthalmopathy. TCRdb recomputed calls from the multiplex PCR reads with MiXCR, one row per CDR3 protein. The sample carries over 650,000 distinct CDR3 sequences, 16% recorded once. Sample: blood. The origin of the receptors is a man between 18 and 35 years old with Graves' hyperthyroidism. Both conserved end residues are part of each CDR3. The D gene is left open where the match is weak. A clone size is listed for some rows: how often the clone was seen (once, few, many), or a class if it is expanded.

V,D,J,size,CDR3,DNA
TRBV6-1,-,TRBJ2-3,few,CASSEQYTDTQYF,TGTGCCAGCAGTGAACAGTACACAGATACGCAGTATTTT
TRBV11-2,TRBD2,TRBJ2-1,many,CASSTGTSGSSDEQFF,TGTGCCAGCAGTACCGGGACTAGCGGCTCCTCGGATGAGCAGTTCTTC
TRBV2,TRBD1,TRBJ2-7,many,CASSEFGTGSYEQYF,TGTGCCAGCAGTGAATTTGGGACAGGGTCCTACGAGCAGTACTTC
TRBV27,TRBD1,TRBJ2-4,-,CASSPHRGRPNIQYF,TGTGCCAGCAGTCCCCACAGGGGGCGCCCTAACATTCAGTACTTC
TRBV28,-,TRBJ2-2,-,CASSPGGGTGELFF,TGTGCCAGCAGCCCCGGTGGGGGGACCGGGGAGCTGTTTTTT
TRBV20-1,-,TRBJ2-1,-,CSARGKAGWYNEQFF,TGCAGTGCTAGGGGTAAAGCGGGCTGGTACAATGAGCAGTTCTTC
TRBV11-2,TRBD1,TRBJ1-5,many,CASSLEGDRDIGQPQHF,TGTGCCAGCAGCTTAGAAGGGGACAGGGATATTGGTCAGCCCCAGCATTTT
TRBV28,TRBD2,TRBJ2-1,many,CASSFVAGAYNEQFF,TGTGCCAGCAGTTTCGTAGCGGGAGCCTACAATGAGCAGTTCTTC
TRBV2,-,TRBJ2-1,many,CASGVYEQFF,TGTGCCAGCGGCGTGTATGAGCAGTTCTTC
TRBV6-2/TRBV6-3,-,TRBJ1-5,-,CASSYGQGGRTNQPQHF,TGTGCCAGCAGTTACGGGCAGGGCGGGAGGACCAATCAGCCCCAGCATTTT
TRBV2,-,TRBJ2-7,few,CASSSRPEQYF,TGTGCCAGCAGTTCCCGCCCAGAGCAGTACTTC
TRBV29-1,TRBD1,TRBJ2-7,few,CSVAGLTGEEQYF,TGCAGCGTTGCGGGGTTAACAGGGGAGGAGCAGTACTTC
TRBV20-1,TRBD2,TRBJ2-5,many,CSADGTSGRLETQYF,TGCAGTGCTGACGGGACTAGCGGGAGATTAGAGACCCAGTACTTC
TRBV5-1,-,TRBJ2-1,many,CASSPDRSAYNEQFF,TGCGCCAGCAGCCCAGACAGGTCTGCTTACAATGAGCAGTTCTTC
TRBV11-2,-,TRBJ2-5,many,CASSSDGLRGETQYF,TGTGCCAGCAGCTCCGACGGACTGCGAGGGGAGACCCAGTACTTC
TRBV7-2,-,TRBJ2-2,few,CASSLAPGSAGELFF,TGTGCCAGCAGCTTAGCCCCCGGGAGTGCCGGGGAGCTGTTTTTT
TRBV28,TRBD1,TRBJ1-5,many,CASSSGTGAFDQPQHF,TGTGCCAGCAGTTCCGGGACAGGGGCGTTCGATCAGCCCCAGCATTTT
TRBV3-1,-,TRBJ2-4,-,CASSQIIPRGIQYF,TGTGCCAGCAGCCAAATCATCCCAAGGGGGATTCAGTACTTC
TRBV7-2,-,TRBJ2-4,-,CASSQSWTKNIQYF,TGTGCCAGCAGCCAATCCTGGACCAAAAACATTCAGTACTTC
TRBV19,-,TRBJ1-2,few,CASSITDSHNYGYTF,TGTGCCAGTAGTATTACGGACAGCCATAACTATGGCTACACCTTC
TRBV29-1,TRBD2,TRBJ2-1,few,CSVWTSGRYNEQFF,TGCAGCGTTTGGACTAGCGGGAGATACAATGAGCAGTTCTTC
TRBV12-3/TRBV12-4,-,TRBJ1-1,many,CASTPRDKGGLAFF,TGTGCCAGCACCCCGAGGGACAAGGGTGGACTGGCTTTCTTT
TRBV5-5,-,TRBJ1-5,many,CASSLRGTGNQPQHF,TGTGCCAGCAGCTTGAGGGGTACTGGCAATCAGCCCCAGCATTTT
TRBV2,-,TRBJ1-5,many,CASNSGLSNQPQHF,TGTGCCAGCAACTCCGGACTGAGCAATCAGCCCCAGCATTTT
TRBV28,-,TRBJ2-7,-,CASSLRGIYEQYF,TGTGCCAGCAGTTTACGCGGTATCTACGAGCAGTACTTC
TRBV20-1,TRBD2,TRBJ2-7,-,CSARVTSGYEQYF,TGCAGTGCTAGAGTGACTAGCGGCTACGAGCAGTACTTC
TRBV27,-,TRBJ2-1,few,CASSFLVWLAGFF,TGTGCCAGCAGTTTCCTGGTGTGGCTAGCAGGGTTCTTC
TRBV6-2/TRBV6-3,TRBD2,TRBJ2-3,few,CASNLLSGGTDTQYF,TGTGCCAGCAACCTACTTAGCGGGGGCACAGATACGCAGTATTTT
TRBV3-1,TRBD2,TRBJ2-5,-,CASSKGTNQETQYF,TGTGCCAGCAGCAAAGGGACTAATCAAGAGACCCAGTACTTC
TRBV7-6,-,TRBJ2-1,few,CASSFVDYEQFF,TGTGCCAGCAGCTTCGTAGACTATGAGCAGTTCTTC
TRBV28,-,TRBJ2-7,many,CASSFKDEQYF,TGTGCCAGCAGTTTTAAGGACGAGCAGTACTTC
TRBV4-2,TRBD2,TRBJ2-1,many,CASSHLAGVGNEQFF,TGTGCCAGCAGCCATCTAGCGGGGGTTGGAAATGAGCAGTTCTTC
TRBV11-2,TRBD1,TRBJ2-4,-,CASSNSGQGSDIQYF,TGTGCCAGCAGCAACTCGGGACAGGGGAGTGACATTCAGTACTTC
TRBV11-2,-,TRBJ2-7,few,CASSLVLHEQYF,TGTGCCAGCAGCTTGGTCCTGCACGAGCAGTACTTC
TRBV12-3/TRBV12-4,TRBD2,TRBJ2-5,many,CASSGTGETQYF,TGTGCCAGTAGCGGGACGGGGGAGACCCAGTACTTC
TRBV20-1,TRBD1,TRBJ1-5,-,CSAMPGQYSNQPQHF,TGCAGTGCTATGCCGGGACAGTATAGCAATCAGCCCCAGCATTTT
TRBV7-8,-,TRBJ1-1,many,CASSLGPAGGTEAFF,TGTGCCAGCAGCTTGGGCCCGGCAGGAGGGACTGAAGCTTTCTTT
TRBV27,-,TRBJ2-3,-,CASSSRSQNTQYF,TGTGCCAGCAGTTCTCGTTCACAAAATACGCAGTATTTT
TRBV7-2,TRBD1,TRBJ1-1,many,CASSLHRGRGEAFF,TGTGCCAGCAGCTTACACAGGGGGCGGGGAGAAGCTTTCTTT
TRBV18,TRBD1,TRBJ2-7,-,CASSPKGAWEQYF,TGTGCCAGCTCACCGAAGGGGGCGTGGGAGCAGTACTTC
TRBV2,-,TRBJ2-2,many,CASSMVTGELFF,TGTGCCAGCAGCATGGTGACCGGGGAGCTGTTTTTT
TRBV28,-,TRBJ2-1,many,CASSLEIQGLWGNEQFF,TGTGCCAGCAGTTTGGAAATACAGGGACTATGGGGCAATGAGCAGTTCTTC
TRBV7-2,TRBD2,TRBJ2-5,many,CASSPLPGTSKETQYF,TGTGCCAGCAGCCCTTTGCCTGGGACTAGTAAAGAGACCCAGTACTTC
TRBV20-1,TRBD2,TRBJ2-1,few,CSARVGLAGFNEQFF,TGCAGTGCTAGAGTCGGGCTAGCGGGATTCAATGAGCAGTTCTTC
TRBV20-1,TRBD2,TRBJ2-3,few,CSAPGLAGGLVPDTQYF,TGCAGTGCCCCGGGACTAGCGGGAGGCCTAGTCCCGGATACGCAGTATTTT
TRBV28,-,TRBJ2-1,many,CASSPPEDNEQFF,TGTGCCAGCAGCCCCCCGGAGGACAATGAGCAGTTCTTC
TRBV7-9,-,TRBJ1-5,few,CASSPGGFGPQPQHF,TGTGCCAGCAGCCCTGGAGGGTTCGGGCCTCAGCCCCAGCATTTT
TRBV6-1,TRBD1,TRBJ1-4,-,CASSLRTGPNEKLFF,TGTGCCAGCAGTCTGCGGACAGGGCCTAATGAAAAACTGTTTTTT
TRBV6-2/TRBV6-3,-,TRBJ2-5,many,CAVRGTVPETQYF,TGTGCCGTGAGGGGGACGGTTCCAGAGACCCAGTACTTC
TRBV15,-,TRBJ2-1,few,CATSRDYLGNEQFF,TGTGCCACCAGCAGAGATTACCTCGGCAATGAGCAGTTCTTC
TRBV5-5,TRBD2,TRBJ2-7,few,CASSQGLAGASSYEQYF,TGTGCCAGCAGCCAGGGGTTAGCGGGAGCTAGCTCCTACGAGCAGTACTTC